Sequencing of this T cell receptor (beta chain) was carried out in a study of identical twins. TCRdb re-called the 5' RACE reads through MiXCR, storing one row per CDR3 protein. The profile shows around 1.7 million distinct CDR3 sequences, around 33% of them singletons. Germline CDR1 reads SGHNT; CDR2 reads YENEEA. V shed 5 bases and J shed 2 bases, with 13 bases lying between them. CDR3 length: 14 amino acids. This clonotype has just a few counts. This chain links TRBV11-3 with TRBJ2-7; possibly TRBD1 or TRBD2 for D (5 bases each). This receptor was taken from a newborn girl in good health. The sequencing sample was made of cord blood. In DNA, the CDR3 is TGTGCCAGCAGCCCGGGACGGTATCCCTACGAGCAGTACTTC. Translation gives CASSPGRYPYEQYF.